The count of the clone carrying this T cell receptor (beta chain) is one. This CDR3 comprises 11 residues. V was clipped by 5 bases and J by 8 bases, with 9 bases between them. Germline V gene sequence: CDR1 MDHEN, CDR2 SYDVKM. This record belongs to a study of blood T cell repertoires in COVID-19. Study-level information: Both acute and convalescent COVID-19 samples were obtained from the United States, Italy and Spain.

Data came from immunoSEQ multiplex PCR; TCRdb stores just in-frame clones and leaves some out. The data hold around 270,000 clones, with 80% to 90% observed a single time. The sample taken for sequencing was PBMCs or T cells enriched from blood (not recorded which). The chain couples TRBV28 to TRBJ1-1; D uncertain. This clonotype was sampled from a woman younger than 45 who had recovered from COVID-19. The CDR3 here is CASSRGGEAFF. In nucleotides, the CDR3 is TGTGCCAGCAGTCGGGGTGGAGAAGCTTTCTTT.